A single sample gave rise to the 31 T cell receptor beta chains below, sequenced in a study of Ad26.COV2.S vaccination and SARS-CoV-2 variants. The method was immunoSEQ multiplex PCR; TCRdb's version includes in-frame clones alone and lacks a portion of them. Among some 350,000 clones listed, 92% were seen once. Specimen: peripheral blood, collected after recovery from COVID-19. These receptors were obtained from a human donor who had recovered from COVID-19.

V and J are TRBV6-5 and TRBJ1-1, with unresolved D. CDR3 length: 14 amino acids. Germline V gene sequence: CDR1 MNHEY, CDR2 SVGAGI. With 6 bases removed from V and 4 bases from J, the gap between germline ends came to 15 bases. The CDR3 spells CASRVDTPSTEAFF. The CDR3 bases are TGTGCCAGCAGAGTAGACACCCCTAGCACTGAAGCTTTCTTT.

The chain is built from TRBV5-8 and TRBJ1-2; TRBD1 might be the D (5 bases). The germline CDR1 and CDR2 sequences are SGHTS and YDEGEE. The V and J ends lost 4 bases and 13 bases respectively, with 14 bases between them. The CDR3 covers 11 residues. CDR3 in amino acids: CASSPTDSGTF. Written as DNA, the CDR3 is TGTGCCAGCAGCCCCACAGACAGCGGCACCTTC.

The rearrangement uses TRBV2 and TRBJ2-1; D may be TRBD2 (6 bases). This CDR3 has 15 residues. The germline CDR1 and CDR2 sequences are SNHLY and FYNNEI. The V end was cut by 4 bases, the J end by 4 bases, with 14 bases between. The CDR3 coding sequence is TGTGCCAGCAGTGCGCAGACTAGATTTTACAATGAGCAGTTCTTC. Translation: CASSAQTRFYNEQFF.

Note on this clone: This sample also contains other DNA sequences that code for the same CDR3. The genes are TRBV14 and TRBJ2-7; D gene ambiguous. Germline CDR1 is SGHDN and CDR2 is FVKESK. CDR3 length: 12 amino acids. V lost 1 base, J lost 7 bases, and 8 bases lay in between. The DNA for the CDR3 is TGTGCCAGCAGCCAAGTAATTCAGGAGCAGTACTTC. Translating gives CASSQVIQEQYF.

This chain uses TRBV2 with TRBJ2-7; 7 positions agree with TRBD1. J gave up 5 bases and V 6 bases, and 7 bases lay outside the gene matches. There are 13 residues in the CDR3. Germline V gene sequence: CDR1 SNHLY, CDR2 FYNNEI. DNA for the CDR3: TGTGCCAGCAGCCGGGACAGCAAACACGAGCAGTACTTC. It codes for CASSRDSKHEQYF.

The chain couples TRBV4-2 to TRBJ1-1; the D is unclear. The CDR3 has 13 amino acids. V shed 2 bases and J shed 8 bases, with 12 bases lying between them. The germline V gene has CDR1 LGHNA and CDR2 YNFKEQ. The CDR3 bases are TGTGCCAGCAGCCAACAAGGATATGAAGAAGCTTTCTTT. Amino acid sequence: CASSQQGYEEAFF.

This clone was seen only once. The gene calls are TRBV5-8 and TRBJ2-6; tentative D call: TRBD1 (7 bases). The CDR3 has 16 residues. CDR1 is SGHTS and CDR2 is YDEGEE in the germline V gene. Between the trimmed V and J ends, which lost 8 bases and 0 bases, there was a span of 15 bases. The CDR3 DNA reads as TGTGCCAGGGGGGGACAGATGACCTCTGGGGCCAACGTCCTGACTTTC. Protein: CARGGQMTSGANVLTF.

A word on this clone: One end of the junction fails to match germline, which may point to a read error. The chain has TRBV25-1 and TRBJ2-5; 13 bases align to TRBD2. The CDR3 sequence is 15 residues long. Germline values: CDR1 MGHDK, CDR2 SYGVNS. This CDR3 reads CASGETSGRPGTQYF. The CDR3 DNA sequence: TGTGCCAGCGGTGAGACTAGCGGGAGGCCGGGGACCCAGTACTTC.

V is TRBV28 and J is TRBJ1-1; D might be TRBD1 (6 bases). The germline CDR1 and CDR2 sequences are MDHEN and SYDVKM. The CDR3 runs 12 residues. V was trimmed by 4 bases and J by 5 bases, leaving 8 bases between them. CDR3 region: CASSYRVTEAFF. In DNA, the CDR3 is TGTGCCAGCAGTTACAGGGTTACTGAAGCTTTCTTT.

The chain combines TRBV19 with TRBJ2-7; 13 bases match TRBD2. The CDR3 sequence is 14 residues long. V lost 5 bases, J lost 5 bases, and 3 bases stayed unmatched. Germline V gives CDR1 LNHDA, CDR2 SQIVND (reference sequence). The CDR3 spells CASSGLAGVDEQYF. CDR3 DNA sequence: TGTGCCAGTAGTGGACTAGCGGGGGTGGACGAGCAGTACTTC.

V usage is TRBV11-2 and J usage is TRBJ2-1, with 7 bases lining up with TRBD1. The CDR3 has 19 amino acids. After removal of 1 base from V and 7 bases from J, the junction contained 19 bases not matched to a gene. Germline V gene lookup returns CDR1 SGHAT and CDR2 FQNNGV. The CDR3 protein is CASSLVFSSLGGSLNEQFF. The CDR3 bases are TGTGCCAGCAGCTTAGTTTTTTCTTCGTTAGGGGGCTCGCTAAATGAGCAGTTCTTC.

The genes are TRBV5-5 and TRBJ1-6, with 7 bases that match TRBD1. Germline CDR1 reads SGHKS; CDR2 reads YYEKEE (reference sequence). The J segment lost 3 bases and the V segment lost 6 bases, leaving 9 bases of the junction unmatched. The length of the CDR3 is 16 residues. The CDR3 DNA is TGTGCCAGCATCCCCATGGGACAGAGCTATAATTCACCCCTCCACTTT. Translating gives CASIPMGQSYNSPLHF.

Worth noting for this clone: One junction end disagrees with the germline gene, perhaps due to a read error. The CDR3 region is CSASQQTQYF. Here the CDR3 DNA reads TGCAGTGCTAGCCAACAGACCCAGTACTTC. This chain links TRBV20-1 with TRBJ2-5; D is undetermined. The CDR3 covers 10 residues. Germline V lookup: CDR1 DFQATT, CDR2 SNEGSKA (reference sequence).

This clone has more than one count but fewer than ten. V is TRBV7-9 and J is TRBJ1-6, with D uncertain. This CDR3 comprises 13 residues. The germline CDR1 and CDR2 sequences are SEHNR and FQNEAQ (reference sequence). Trimming took off 5 bases at V and 6 bases at J, with 8 bases between the two ends. The CDR3 reads CASSPNINSPLHF. CDR3 nucleotide sequence: TGTGCCAGCAGCCCCAACATTAATTCACCCCTCCACTTT.

The J gene is TRBJ1-1, the V gene TRBV10-3; 10 bases match TRBD1. V gave up 4 bases and J gave up 4 bases; unmatched junction bases: 3. The CDR3 runs 14 residues. Per germline, CDR1 ENHRY and CDR2 SYGVKD. CDR3 bases: TGTGCCATCAGTGGGACAGGGGGGGGCACTGAAGCTTTCTTT. It codes for CAISGTGGGTEAFF.

The chain carries TRBV6-2 or TRBV6-3 and TRBJ1-1; D remains unclear. Germline CDR1 reads MNHEY; CDR2 reads SVGEGT. Trimming shortened V by 4 bases and J by 1 base, and 7 bases separated the two germline ends. CDR3 length: 13 residues. CDR3 nucleotide sequence: TGTGCCAGCAGTTCGGACCCGAACACTGAAGCTTTCTTT. Amino acid sequence: CASSSDPNTEAFF.

The chain uses TRBV6-2 or TRBV6-3 and TRBJ2-1; 9 bases align to TRBD2. With V trimmed by 2 bases and J by 3 bases, 5 bases remained unmatched. The V gene's germline CDR1 is MNHEY and CDR2 SVGEGT. The CDR3 runs to 16 residues. CDR3 sequence: CASSYGGGGIYNEQFF. CDR3 sequence (DNA): TGTGCCAGCAGTTACGGCGGGGGGGGGATCTACAATGAGCAGTTCTTC.

This chain uses TRBV2 with TRBJ1-6; D not resolved. V lost 0 bases and J lost 8, with 14 bases in between. The CDR3 runs 16 residues. Germline CDR1 is SNHLY and CDR2 is FYNNEI. The CDR3 coding sequence is TGTGCCAGCAGTGAAGCAAGGACCACACTGCATTCACCCCTCCACTTT. The encoded protein is CASSEARTTLHSPLHF.

This clone was recorded once. The J gene is TRBJ1-1, the V gene TRBV13; TRBD1 aligns across 9 bases. The CDR3 is 15 amino acids. Looked up from germline, CDR1 is PRHDT and CDR2 is FYEKMQ (reference sequence). The V segment lost 4 bases and the J segment 5 bases; nucleotides outside the gene matches: 8. The CDR3 DNA follows: TGTGCCAGCAGCTCACGCGGACAGGGGTTTACTGAAGCTTTCTTT. The encoded protein is CASSSRGQGFTEAFF.

The rearrangement joins TRBV10-3 to TRBJ2-1; a possible D gene is TRBD2 (7 bases). The CDR3 covers 17 residues. V shed 4 bases and J shed 2 bases, with 18 bases lying between them. Germline loops: CDR1 ENHRY, CDR2 SYGVKD. DNA for the CDR3: TGTGCCATCAGTGGTACGTACAGGGAGGGGGCCTACAATGAGCAGTTCTTC. The encoded protein is CAISGTYREGAYNEQFF.

V is TRBV5-1 and J is TRBJ2-3; TRBD2 aligns across 11 bases. V lost 4 bases, J lost 2 bases, and 9 bases stayed unmatched. This CDR3 comprises 17 residues. CDR1 is SGHRS and CDR2 is YFSETQ in the germline V gene. CDR3: CASSRIASGGFTDTQYF. The CDR3 DNA reads as TGCGCCAGCAGCCGCATAGCTAGCGGGGGGTTCACAGATACGCAGTATTTT.

V gene TRBV7-9 combines with J gene TRBJ2-5; 7 bases fit TRBD1. Germline loops: CDR1 SEHNR, CDR2 FQNEAQ (reference sequence). This CDR3 is 15 amino acids long. The ends lost 0 bases at V and 1 base at J; junction bases unmatched: 2. This CDR3 is CASSLAGDSQETQYF. As DNA, the CDR3 is TGTGCCAGCAGCTTAGCGGGGGACAGCCAAGAGACCCAGTACTTC.

The rearrangement joins TRBV11-2 to TRBJ1-4; D remains unclear. Trimming removed 5 bases from V and 4 bases from J, with 14 bases in between. Germline V gives CDR1 SGHAT, CDR2 FQNNGV. The CDR3 is 15 residues long. DNA for the CDR3: TGTGCCAGCAGCGATCAAGTCGGGTTTAATGAAAAACTGTTTTTT. It is translated as CASSDQVGFNEKLFF.

The chain recombines TRBV9 with TRBJ1-3, with D maybe TRBD1 (6 bases). The CDR3 has 14 residues. The germline V gene has CDR1 SGDLS and CDR2 YYNGEE. Trimming pared 1 base from V and 8 bases from J, leaving 13 bases between. CDR3 sequence reads: CASSVTGARDTIYF. The CDR3 DNA follows: TGTGCCAGCAGCGTAACGGGGGCCAGGGACACCATATATTTT.

This rearrangement joins TRBV18 to TRBJ2-3, with 12 bases lining up with TRBD1. The CDR3 contains 16 residues. Germline loops: CDR1 KGHSH, CDR2 LQKENI. With V trimmed by 4 bases and J by 1 base, 3 bases remained unmatched. The CDR3 bases are TGTGCCAGCTCACGCGGGACAGGGGGCGGCACAGATACGCAGTATTTT. It translates to CASSRGTGGGTDTQYF. The full variable domain, its missing parts supplied by reference TRBV18 and TRBJ2-3, is NAGVMQNPRHLVRRRGQEARLRCSPMKGHSHVYWYRQLPEEGLKFMVYLQKENIIDESGMPKERFSAEFPKEGPSILRIQQVVRGDSAAYFCASSRGTGGGTDTQYFGPGTRLTVL.

The rearrangement joins TRBV2 to TRBJ2-7, with D possibly matching TRBD1 (5 bases). Trimming removed 6 bases at V and 2 bases at J, with 8 bases between. CDR1 SNHLY and CDR2 FYNNEI come from the germline V gene. The CDR3 extends over 12 amino acids. CDR3 DNA: TGTGCCAGCAGGTTACAGGCCTACGAGCAGTACTTC. This encodes CASRLQAYEQYF.

The V call is TRBV7-9, the J call TRBJ2-1, with TRBD1 identical over 12 bases. The J segment lost 10 bases and the V segment lost 5 bases, leaving 6 bases of the junction unmatched. CDR1 and CDR2 (germline): SEHNR, FQNEAQ (reference sequence). The CDR3 is 14 residues long. CDR3 nucleotide sequence: TGTGCCAGCAGCGTCGGGACAGGGGGCGAGGAGCAGTTCTTC. It codes for CASSVGTGGEEQFF.

The chain carries TRBV25-1 and TRBJ2-1, with 7 bases identical to TRBD2. After removal of 6 bases from V and 10 bases from J, the junction contained 9 bases not matched to a gene. CDR1 and CDR2 (germline): MGHDK, SYGVNS. CDR3 length: 13 amino acids. The CDR3: CASRMWERGEQFF. The CDR3 bases are TGTGCCAGCAGAATGTGGGAGCGGGGAGAGCAGTTCTTC.

The chain has TRBV6-2 or TRBV6-3 and TRBJ2-5, with D maybe TRBD1 (5 bases). The germline gives CDR1 MNHEY, CDR2 SVGEGT. CDR3 length equals 15 residues. Deletions cut 2 bases from V and 0 bases from J, with 10 bases between. The chain's CDR3 is CASSYDSGNQETQYF. DNA of the CDR3: TGTGCCAGCAGTTACGACAGTGGAAACCAAGAGACCCAGTACTTC.

V gene TRBV7-2 combines with J gene TRBJ1-5; TRBD1 aligns across 9 bases. Germline CDR1 reads SGHTA; CDR2 reads FQGNSA. J gave up 7 bases and V 5 bases, and 6 bases lay outside the gene matches. CDR3 size: 14 residues. CDR3: CASSDGQGWQPQHF. In DNA form, the CDR3 reads TGTGCCAGCAGCGACGGACAGGGGTGGCAGCCCCAGCATTTT.

J is TRBJ1-1 and V is TRBV11-1; D gene unclear. The V gene's germline CDR1 is SGHAT and CDR2 FQDESV (reference sequence). The V and J ends lost 0 bases and 5 bases respectively, with 10 bases between them. This CDR3 contains 14 residues. DNA of the CDR3: TGTGCCAGCAGCTTAGCGTTGAGGATGACTGAAGCTTTCTTT. Translated: CASSLALRMTEAFF.